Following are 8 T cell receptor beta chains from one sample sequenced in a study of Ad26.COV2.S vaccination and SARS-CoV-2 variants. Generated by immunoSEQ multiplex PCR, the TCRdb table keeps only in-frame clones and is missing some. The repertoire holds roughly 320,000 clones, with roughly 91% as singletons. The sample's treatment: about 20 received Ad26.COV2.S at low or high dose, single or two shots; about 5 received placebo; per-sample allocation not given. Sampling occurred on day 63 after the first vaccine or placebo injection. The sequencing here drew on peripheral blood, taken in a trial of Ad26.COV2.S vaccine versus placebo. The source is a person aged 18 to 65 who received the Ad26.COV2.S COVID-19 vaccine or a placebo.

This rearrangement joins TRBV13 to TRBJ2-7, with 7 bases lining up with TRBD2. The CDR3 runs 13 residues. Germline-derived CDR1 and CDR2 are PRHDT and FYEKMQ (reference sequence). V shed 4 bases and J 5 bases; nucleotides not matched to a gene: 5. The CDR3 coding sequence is TGTGCCAGCAGCTACGGGACTAAGGACGAGCAGTACTTC. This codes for CASSYGTKDEQYF.

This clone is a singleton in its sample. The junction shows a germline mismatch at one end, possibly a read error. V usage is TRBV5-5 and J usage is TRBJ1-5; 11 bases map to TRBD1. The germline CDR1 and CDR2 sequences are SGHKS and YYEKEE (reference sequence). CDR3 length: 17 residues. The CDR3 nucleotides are TGTGCCAGCAGCTCCGGGACAGGGGGGACGACGGATCATCCCCAGCATTTT. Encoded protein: CASSSGTGGTTDHPQHF.

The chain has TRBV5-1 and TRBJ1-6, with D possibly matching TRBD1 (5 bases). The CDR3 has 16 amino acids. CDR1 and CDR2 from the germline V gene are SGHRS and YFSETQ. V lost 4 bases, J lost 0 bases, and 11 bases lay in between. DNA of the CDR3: TGCGCCAGCAGCGGGACTGAGAGCTCCTATAATTCACCCCTCCACTTT. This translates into CASSGTESSYNSPLHF.

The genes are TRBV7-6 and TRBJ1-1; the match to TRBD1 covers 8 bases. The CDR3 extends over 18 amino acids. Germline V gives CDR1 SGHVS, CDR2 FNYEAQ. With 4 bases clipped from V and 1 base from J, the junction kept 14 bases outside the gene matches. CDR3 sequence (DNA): TGTGCCAGCAGCTACCCATATGGACAGGGTGGACGGAACACTGAAGCTTTCTTT. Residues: CASSYPYGQGGRNTEAFF.

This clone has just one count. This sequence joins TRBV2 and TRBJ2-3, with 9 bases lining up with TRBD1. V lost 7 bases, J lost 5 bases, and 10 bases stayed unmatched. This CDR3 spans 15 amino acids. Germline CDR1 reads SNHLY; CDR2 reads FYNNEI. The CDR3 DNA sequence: TGTGCCAGCACGGCGGGTGGGACAGGGCTAGATACGCAGTATTTT. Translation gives CASTAGGTGLDTQYF.

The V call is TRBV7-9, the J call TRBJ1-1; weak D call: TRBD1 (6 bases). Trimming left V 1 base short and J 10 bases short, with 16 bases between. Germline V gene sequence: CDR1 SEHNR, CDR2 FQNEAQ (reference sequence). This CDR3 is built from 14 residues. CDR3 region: CASSLGKPIQGAFF. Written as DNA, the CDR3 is TGTGCCAGCAGCTTAGGAAAGCCTATACAGGGAGCTTTCTTT.

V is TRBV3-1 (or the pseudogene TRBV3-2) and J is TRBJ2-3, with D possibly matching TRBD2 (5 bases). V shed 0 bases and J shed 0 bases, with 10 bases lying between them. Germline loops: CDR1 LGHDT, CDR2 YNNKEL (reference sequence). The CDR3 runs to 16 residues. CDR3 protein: CASSQDPGTSTDTQYF. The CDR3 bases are TGTGCCAGCAGCCAAGACCCGGGAACTAGCACAGATACGCAGTATTTT.

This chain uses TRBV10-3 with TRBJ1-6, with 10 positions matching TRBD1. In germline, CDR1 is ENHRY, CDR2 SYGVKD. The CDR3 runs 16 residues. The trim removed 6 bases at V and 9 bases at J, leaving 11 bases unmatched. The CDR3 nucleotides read TGTGCCATCAGGGTCACCGGGACAGGGGACACTTCACCCCTCCACTTT. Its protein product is CAIRVTGTGDTSPLHF.